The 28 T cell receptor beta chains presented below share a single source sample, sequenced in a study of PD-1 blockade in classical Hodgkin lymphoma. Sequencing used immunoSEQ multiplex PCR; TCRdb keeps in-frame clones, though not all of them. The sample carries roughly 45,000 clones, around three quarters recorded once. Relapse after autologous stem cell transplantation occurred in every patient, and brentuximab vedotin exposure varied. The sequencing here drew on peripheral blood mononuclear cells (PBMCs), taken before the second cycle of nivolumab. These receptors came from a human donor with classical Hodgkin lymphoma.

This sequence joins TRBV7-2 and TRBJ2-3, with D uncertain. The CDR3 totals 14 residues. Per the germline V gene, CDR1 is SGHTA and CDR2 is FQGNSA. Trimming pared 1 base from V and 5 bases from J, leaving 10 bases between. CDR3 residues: CASSLETGRDTQYF. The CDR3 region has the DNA TGTGCCAGCAGCTTAGAAACCGGTAGAGATACGCAGTATTTT.

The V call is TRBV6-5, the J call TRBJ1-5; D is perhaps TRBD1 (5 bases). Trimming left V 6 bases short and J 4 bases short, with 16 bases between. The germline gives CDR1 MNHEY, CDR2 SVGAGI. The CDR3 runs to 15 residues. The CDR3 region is CASSRTPGGNQPQHF. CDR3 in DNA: TGTGCCAGCAGCCGAACTCCTGGGGGTAATCAGCCCCAGCATTTT.

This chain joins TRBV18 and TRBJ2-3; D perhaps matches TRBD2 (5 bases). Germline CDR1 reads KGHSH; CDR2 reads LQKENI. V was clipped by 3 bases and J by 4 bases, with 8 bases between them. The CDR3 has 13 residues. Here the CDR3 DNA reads TGTGCCAGCTCACCGGACTTGGCAGATACGCAGTATTTT. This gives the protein CASSPDLADTQYF.

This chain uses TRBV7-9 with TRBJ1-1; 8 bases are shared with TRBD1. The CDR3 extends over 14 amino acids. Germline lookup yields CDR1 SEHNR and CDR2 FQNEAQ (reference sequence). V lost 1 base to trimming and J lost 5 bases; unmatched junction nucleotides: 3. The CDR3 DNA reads TGTGCCAGCAGCTTAGAGGGACAGGTAACTGAAGCTTTCTTT. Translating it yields CASSLEGQVTEAFF.

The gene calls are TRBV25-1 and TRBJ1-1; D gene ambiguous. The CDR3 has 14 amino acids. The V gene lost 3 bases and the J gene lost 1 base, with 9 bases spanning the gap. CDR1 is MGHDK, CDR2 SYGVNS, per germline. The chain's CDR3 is CASSDRIPNTEAFF. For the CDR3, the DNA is TGTGCCAGCAGTGACAGGATACCGAACACTGAAGCTTTCTTT.

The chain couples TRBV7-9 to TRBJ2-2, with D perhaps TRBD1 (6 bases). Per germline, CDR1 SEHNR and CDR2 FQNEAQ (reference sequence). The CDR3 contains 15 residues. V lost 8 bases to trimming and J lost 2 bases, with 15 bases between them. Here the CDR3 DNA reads TGTGCCAGCCGAGGCCGGACAGATAACACCGGGGAGCTGTTTTTT. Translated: CASRGRTDNTGELFF.

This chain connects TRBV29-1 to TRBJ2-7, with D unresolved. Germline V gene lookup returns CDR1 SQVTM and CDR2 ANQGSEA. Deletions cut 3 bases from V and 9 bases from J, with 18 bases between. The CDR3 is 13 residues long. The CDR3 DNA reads TGCAGCGTTGAGTTCTCCTCGACCGAGGTGCAGTACTTC. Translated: CSVEFSSTEVQYF.

The DNA of the CDR3 is TGTGCCAGCAGTCTCCGGGACAGCAGCCTCTACGAGCAGTACTTC. Translated: CASSLRDSSLYEQYF. This rearrangement joins TRBV27 to TRBJ2-7; 7 positions agree with TRBD1. After removal of 5 bases from V and 3 bases from J, the junction contained 10 bases not matched to a gene. The CDR3 sequence is 15 residues long. The germline V gene encodes CDR1 MNHEY and CDR2 SMNVEV (reference sequence).

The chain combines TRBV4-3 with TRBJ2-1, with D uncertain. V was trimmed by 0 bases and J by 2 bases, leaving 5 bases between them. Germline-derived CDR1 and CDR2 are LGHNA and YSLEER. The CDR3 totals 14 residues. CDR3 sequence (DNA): TGCGCCAGCAGCCAAGACACGCCCTACAATGAGCAGTTCTTC. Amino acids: CASSQDTPYNEQFF.

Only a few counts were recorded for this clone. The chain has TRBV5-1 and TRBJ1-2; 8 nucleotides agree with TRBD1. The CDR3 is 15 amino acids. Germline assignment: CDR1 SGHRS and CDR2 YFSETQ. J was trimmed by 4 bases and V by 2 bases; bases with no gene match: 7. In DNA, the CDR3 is TGCGCCAGCAGCTTAGACGGACAGGGACCCTATGGCTACACCTTC. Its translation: CASSLDGQGPYGYTF.

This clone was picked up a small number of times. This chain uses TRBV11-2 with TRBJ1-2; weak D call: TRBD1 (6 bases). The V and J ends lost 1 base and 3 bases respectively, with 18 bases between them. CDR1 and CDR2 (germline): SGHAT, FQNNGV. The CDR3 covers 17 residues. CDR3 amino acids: CASSLGGWGQDYYGYTF. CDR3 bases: TGTGCCAGCAGCTTAGGGGGTTGGGGACAAGACTACTATGGCTACACCTTC.

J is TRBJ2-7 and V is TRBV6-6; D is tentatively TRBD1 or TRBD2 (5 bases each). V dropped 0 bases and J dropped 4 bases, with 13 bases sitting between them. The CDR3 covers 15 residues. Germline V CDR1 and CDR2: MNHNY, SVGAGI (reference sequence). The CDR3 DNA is TGTGCCAGCAGTTACTCGGGGGATTATACGTACGAGCAGTACTTC. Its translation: CASSYSGDYTYEQYF.

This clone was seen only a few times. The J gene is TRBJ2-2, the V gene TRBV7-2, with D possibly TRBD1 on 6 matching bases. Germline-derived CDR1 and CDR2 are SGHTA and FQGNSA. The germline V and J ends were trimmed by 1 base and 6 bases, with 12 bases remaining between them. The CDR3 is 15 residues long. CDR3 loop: CASSLVPQGSGELFF. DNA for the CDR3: TGTGCCAGCAGCTTAGTACCACAGGGCTCCGGGGAGCTGTTTTTT.

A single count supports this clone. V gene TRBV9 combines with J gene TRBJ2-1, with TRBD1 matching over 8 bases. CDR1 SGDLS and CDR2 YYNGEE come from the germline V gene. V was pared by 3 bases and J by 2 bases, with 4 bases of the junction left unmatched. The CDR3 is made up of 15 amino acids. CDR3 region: CASSAQGAAYNEQFF. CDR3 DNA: TGTGCCAGCAGCGCTCAGGGGGCGGCCTACAATGAGCAGTTCTTC.

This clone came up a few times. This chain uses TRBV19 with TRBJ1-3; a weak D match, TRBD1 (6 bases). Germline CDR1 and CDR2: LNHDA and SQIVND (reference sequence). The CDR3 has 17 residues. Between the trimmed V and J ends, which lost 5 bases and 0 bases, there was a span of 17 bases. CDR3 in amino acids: CASSSRSTGYSGNTIYF. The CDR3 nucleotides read TGTGCCAGTAGTTCCCGGTCGACAGGCTACTCTGGAAACACCATATATTTT.

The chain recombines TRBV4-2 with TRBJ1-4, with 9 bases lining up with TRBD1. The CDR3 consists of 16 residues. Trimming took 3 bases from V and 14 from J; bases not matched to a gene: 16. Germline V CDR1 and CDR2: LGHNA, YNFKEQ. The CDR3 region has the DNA TGTGCCAGCAGCCAGATCGTGGGGACAGGGAAGGGGTGGCTGTTTTTT. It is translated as CASSQIVGTGKGWLFF.

The CDR3 coding sequence is TGTGCCAGCAGCGTGGGGACAGGGGGCTCTGGAAACACCATATATTTT. Its protein is CASSVGTGGSGNTIYF. The chain recombines TRBV9 with TRBJ1-3, with 11 bases aligning to TRBD1. Germline trimming cut 2 bases from V and 0 bases from J; bases unmatched to any gene: 1. This CDR3 comprises 16 residues. Germline lookup yields CDR1 SGDLS and CDR2 YYNGEE.

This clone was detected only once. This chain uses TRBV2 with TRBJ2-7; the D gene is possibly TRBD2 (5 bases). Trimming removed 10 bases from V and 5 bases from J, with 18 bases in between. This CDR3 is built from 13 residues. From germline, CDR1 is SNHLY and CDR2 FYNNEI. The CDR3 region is CATRRGLYNEQYF. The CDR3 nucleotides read TGTGCCACCCGGCGTGGACTGTATAACGAGCAGTACTTC.

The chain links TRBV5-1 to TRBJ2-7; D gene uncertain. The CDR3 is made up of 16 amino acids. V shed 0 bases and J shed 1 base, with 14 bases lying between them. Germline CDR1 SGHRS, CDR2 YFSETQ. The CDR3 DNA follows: TGCGCCAGCAGCTTGGGGGGTGGGCCCACTTCCTACGAGCAGTACTTC. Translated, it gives CASSLGGGPTSYEQYF.

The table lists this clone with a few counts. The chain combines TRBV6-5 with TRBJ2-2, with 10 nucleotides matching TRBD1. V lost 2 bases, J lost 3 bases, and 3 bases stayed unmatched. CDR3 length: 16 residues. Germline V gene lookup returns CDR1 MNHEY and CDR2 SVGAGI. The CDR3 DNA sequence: TGTGCCAGCAGTTACGTGGGGACAGGGGACACCGGGGAGCTGTTTTTT. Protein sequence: CASSYVGTGDTGELFF.

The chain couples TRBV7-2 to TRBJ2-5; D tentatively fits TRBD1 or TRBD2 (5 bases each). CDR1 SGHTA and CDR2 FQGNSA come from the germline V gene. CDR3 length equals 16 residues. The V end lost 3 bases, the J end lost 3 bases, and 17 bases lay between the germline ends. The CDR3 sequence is CASSFRGAGLKETQYF. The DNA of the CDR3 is TGTGCCAGCAGCTTCAGAGGGGCCGGCCTCAAAGAGACCCAGTACTTC.

CDR3 residues: CASSPSHEQFF. The CDR3 DNA follows: TGTGCCAGCTCACCAAGTCATGAGCAGTTCTTC. V and J are TRBV18 and TRBJ2-1; no reliable D call. The CDR3 loop spans 11 amino acids. Germline loops: CDR1 KGHSH, CDR2 LQKENI. The ends were cut back, 2 bases at V and 8 bases at J, with 4 bases in the middle.

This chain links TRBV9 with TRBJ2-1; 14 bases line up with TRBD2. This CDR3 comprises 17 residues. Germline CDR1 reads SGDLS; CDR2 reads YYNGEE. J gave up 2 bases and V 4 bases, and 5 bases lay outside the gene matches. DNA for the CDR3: TGTGCCAGCAGCCCTTGGACTAGCGGGGGGCCCTACAATGAGCAGTTCTTC. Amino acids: CASSPWTSGGPYNEQFF.

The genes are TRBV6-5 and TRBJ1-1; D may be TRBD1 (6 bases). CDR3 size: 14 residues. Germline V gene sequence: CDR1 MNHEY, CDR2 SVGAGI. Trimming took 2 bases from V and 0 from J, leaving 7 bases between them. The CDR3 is CASSYGTLNTEAFF. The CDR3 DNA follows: TGTGCCAGCAGTTACGGGACACTGAACACTGAAGCTTTCTTT.

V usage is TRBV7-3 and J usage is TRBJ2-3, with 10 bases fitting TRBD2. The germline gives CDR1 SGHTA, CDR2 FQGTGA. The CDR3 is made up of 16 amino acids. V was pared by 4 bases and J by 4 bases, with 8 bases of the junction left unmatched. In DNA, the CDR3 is TGTGCCAGCAGCTCAGCGGGGCTAGCGGGGGCAGATACGCAGTATTTT. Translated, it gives CASSSAGLAGADTQYF.

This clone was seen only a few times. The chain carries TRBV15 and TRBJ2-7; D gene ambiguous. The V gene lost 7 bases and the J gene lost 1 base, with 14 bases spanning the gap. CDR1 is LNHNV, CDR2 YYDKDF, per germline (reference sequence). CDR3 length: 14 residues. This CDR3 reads CATTPGRPSYEQYF. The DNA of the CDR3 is TGTGCCACCACGCCCGGACGGCCGTCCTACGAGCAGTACTTC.

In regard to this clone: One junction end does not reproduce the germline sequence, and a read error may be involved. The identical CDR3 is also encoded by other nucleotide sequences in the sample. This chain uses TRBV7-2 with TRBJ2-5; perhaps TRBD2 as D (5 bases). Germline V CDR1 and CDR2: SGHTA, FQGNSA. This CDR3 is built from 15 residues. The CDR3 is CASSLSGSIQETQYF. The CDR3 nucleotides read TGTGCCAGCAGCTTATCGGGATCTATCCAAGAGACTCAGTACTTC.

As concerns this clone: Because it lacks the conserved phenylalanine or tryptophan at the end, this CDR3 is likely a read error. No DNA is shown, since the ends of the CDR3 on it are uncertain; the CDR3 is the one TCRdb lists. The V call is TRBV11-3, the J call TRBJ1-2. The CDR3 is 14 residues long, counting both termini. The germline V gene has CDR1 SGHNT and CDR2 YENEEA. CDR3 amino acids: CASSWVHDLGKTYG.